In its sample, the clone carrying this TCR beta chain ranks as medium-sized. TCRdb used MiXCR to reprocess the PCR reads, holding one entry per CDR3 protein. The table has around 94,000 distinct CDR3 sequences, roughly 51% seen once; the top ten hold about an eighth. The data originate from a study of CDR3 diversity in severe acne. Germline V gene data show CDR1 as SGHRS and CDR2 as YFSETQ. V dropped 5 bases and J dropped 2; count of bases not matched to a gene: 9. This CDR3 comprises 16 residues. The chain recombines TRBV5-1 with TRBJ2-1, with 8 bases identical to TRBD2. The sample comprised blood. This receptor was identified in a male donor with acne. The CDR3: CASSEERLAPYNEQFF. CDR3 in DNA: TGCGCCAGCAGTGAGGAAAGACTAGCGCCCTACAATGAGCAGTTCTTC.